This TCR beta chain was sequenced in a study of breast tumors, draining lymph nodes, adjacent tissues. Findings and caveats of the study: The data were judged consistent with most tumor T cells coming from lymph node and expanding in tumor. Tumor T cell lymph node origin was a supported hypothesis, not proven. Tumors had less TCR diversity than lymph nodes, more than nontumor tissue.

With V trimmed by 3 bases and J by 6 bases, 3 bases remained unmatched. The CDR3 is 15 amino acids. Using its own MiXCR run on the multiplex PCR reads, TCRdb lists one record per CDR3 protein. The repertoire holds around 140,000 distinct CDR3 sequences, around 20% seen once, with roughly 2.5% in the top ten. The lymph nodes were axillary draining lymph nodes from breast cancer patients. This clonotype has at least ten counts. Antigen: not known. The specimen was axillary lymph node tissue. The TCR originated in a female donor with breast cancer. Some clones in this sample may be carry-over from other donors' samples. The chain is built from TRBV12-3 or TRBV12-4 and TRBJ2-3; TRBD2 aligns across 13 bases. CDR3 region: CASSLTSGRYDTQYF. CDR3 nucleotides: TGTGCCAGCAGTTTGACTAGCGGGAGGTATGATACGCAGTATTTT.